Included here is one TCR beta chain sequence, with context. Authors' methods: Nucleated cell counts were estimated from reference gene primer amplification. This table comes from immunoSEQ multiplex PCR, and its TCRdb copy is limited to in-frame clones, with some not included. The DNA gave D and trimming, while V, J and clone size come from that table. The top ten clones hold around 19% of a sample with under 150,000 clones, more than 85% of them seen once. The entry originates in a study of blood T cell repertoires in COVID-19. Looking at the study overall: Acute-phase and convalescent COVID-19 samples originated in the United States, Italy and Spain. The cDNA or gDNA used as material had been derived from T cells, B-cell-depleted T cells, or PBMCs.

Germline assignment: CDR1 KGHSH and CDR2 LQKENI. The CDR3 extends over 16 amino acids. V shed 4 bases and J 3 bases; nucleotides not matched to a gene: 9. The rearrangement uses TRBV18 and TRBJ1-2, with 9 positions matching TRBD1. The sequencing sample was made of peripheral blood. The sequence was collected from a man between 45 and 60 years old with active or convalescent COVID-19. CDR3 nucleotide sequence: TGTGCCAGCTCACTTTCATCGGGACAGGGCGACTATGGCTACACCTTC. It codes for CASSLSSGQGDYGYTF. The whole variable domain, remainder taken from reference TRBV18 and TRBJ1-2, is NAGVMQNPRHLVRRRGQEARLRCSPMKGHSHVYWYRQLPEEGLKFMVYLQKENIIDESGMPKERFSAEFPKEGPSILRIQQVVRGDSAAYFCASSLSSGQGDYGYTFGSGTRLTVV.